This TCR beta chain derives from a study of beta chain features in type 1 diabetes. Study-wide points: Overrepresentation of cells with high TCR expression could result from cDNA sequencing. The naive, central memory and Treg TCRB repertoires looked more alike in patients than they did in healthy donors.

This clone appeared a few times. Antigen: not known. The whole isolated RNA underwent reverse transcription, so sequencing captured expressed TCRB transcripts. Clones were sequenced by immunoSEQ multiplex PCR, and TCRdb holds only the in-frame ones, with some missing. Of around 310,000 clones listed, approximately 10% are singletons. Each population that was sorted was more than 98% pure. The sequencing sample was made of naive CD4+ T cells from blood. The origin of this receptor is a young woman in good health.

The CDR3 spells CASSFPTGVSNQPQHF. The CDR3 coding sequence is TGTGCCAGCAGCTTTCCGACAGGGGTGTCCAATCAGCCCCAGCATTTT. The rearrangement uses TRBV7-2 and TRBJ1-5; 8 nucleotides agree with TRBD1. J gave up 3 bases and V 3 bases, and 7 bases lay outside the gene matches. CDR1 SGHTA and CDR2 FQGNSA come from the germline V gene. The CDR3 totals 16 residues. Full variable domain (outside the CDR3, taken from reference TRBV7-2 and TRBJ1-5): GAGVSQSPSNKVTEKGKDVELRCDPISGHTALYWYRQSLGQGLEFLIYFQGNSAPDKSGLPSDRFSAERTGGSVSTLTIQRTQQEDSAVYLCASSFPTGVSNQPQHFGDGTRLSIL.